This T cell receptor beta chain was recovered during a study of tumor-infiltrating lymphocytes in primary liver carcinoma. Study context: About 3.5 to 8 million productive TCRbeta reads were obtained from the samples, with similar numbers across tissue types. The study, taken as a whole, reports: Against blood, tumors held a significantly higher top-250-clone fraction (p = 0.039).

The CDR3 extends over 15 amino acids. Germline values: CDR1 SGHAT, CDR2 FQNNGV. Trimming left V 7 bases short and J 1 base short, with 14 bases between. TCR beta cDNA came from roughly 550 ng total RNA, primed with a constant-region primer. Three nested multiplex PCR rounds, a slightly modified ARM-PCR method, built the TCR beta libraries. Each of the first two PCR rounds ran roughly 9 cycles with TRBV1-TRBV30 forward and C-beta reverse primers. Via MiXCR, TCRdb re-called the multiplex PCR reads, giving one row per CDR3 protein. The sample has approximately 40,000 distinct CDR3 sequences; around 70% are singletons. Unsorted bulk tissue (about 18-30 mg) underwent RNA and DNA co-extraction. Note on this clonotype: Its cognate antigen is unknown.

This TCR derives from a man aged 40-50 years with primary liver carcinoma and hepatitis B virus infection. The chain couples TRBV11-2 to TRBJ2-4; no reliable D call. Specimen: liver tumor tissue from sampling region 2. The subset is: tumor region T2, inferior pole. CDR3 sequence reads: CASTTSAEAKNIQYF. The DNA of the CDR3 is TGTGCCAGCACTACTTCGGCGGAGGCCAAAAACATTCAGTACTTC.